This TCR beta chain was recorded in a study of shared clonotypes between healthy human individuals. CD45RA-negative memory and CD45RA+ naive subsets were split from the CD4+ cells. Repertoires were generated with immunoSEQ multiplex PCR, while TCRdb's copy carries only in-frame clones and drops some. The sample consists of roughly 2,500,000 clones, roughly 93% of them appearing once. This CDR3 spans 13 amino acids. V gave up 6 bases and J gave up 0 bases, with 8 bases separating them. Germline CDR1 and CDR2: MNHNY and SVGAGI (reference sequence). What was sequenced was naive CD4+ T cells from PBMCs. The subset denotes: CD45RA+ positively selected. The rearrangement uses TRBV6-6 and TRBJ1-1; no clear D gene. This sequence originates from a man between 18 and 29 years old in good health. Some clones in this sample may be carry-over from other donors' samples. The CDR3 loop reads CASRGGVNTEAFF. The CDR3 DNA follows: TGTGCCAGCAGGGGAGGAGTGAACACTGAAGCTTTCTTT.